A selection of T cell receptor beta chains follows, all from one sample in a study of blood T cell repertoires in COVID-19. Clones were sequenced by immunoSEQ multiplex PCR, and TCRdb holds only the in-frame ones, with some missing. Of around 150,000 clones listed, about 87% are singletons. Sequenced material: peripheral blood. These receptors all come from a man aged 60 to 75 with active or convalescent COVID-19. The CDR3 runs from the conserved cysteine through the conserved F or W. D genes are given only for firm matches. Size values are once, few and many counts, or a class for expanded clones, and some rows have none.

>TRBJ2-7|TRBV5-1|NA|TRBD1
CASSLVGQGYEQYF
TGCGCCAGCAGCTTGGTGGGACAGGGCTACGAGCAGTACTTC
>TRBJ1-2|TRBV2|NA|TRBD1
CASSKDRGDGYTF
TGTGCCAGCAGCAAGGACAGGGGGGATGGCTACACCTTC
>TRBJ2-1|TRBV3-1/TRBV3-2|NA|TRBD1
CASSHDRTGGDEQFF
TGTGCCAGCAGCCACGACCGGACAGGCGGCGATGAGCAGTTCTTC
>TRBJ2-3|TRBV29-1|NA|TRBD2
CSAETSADTQYF
TGCAGCGCCGAGACTAGCGCGGATACGCAGTATTTT
>TRBJ1-5|TRBV27|NA|NA
CASSYSSGGNQPQHF
TGTGCCAGCAGCTACTCAAGCGGGGGCAATCAGCCCCAGCATTTT
>TRBJ2-1|TRBV4-3|NA|NA
CASSRSGTLGNEQFF
TGCGCCAGCAGCCGGTCCGGGACATTGGGCAATGAGCAGTTCTTC
>TRBJ1-1|TRBV2|NA|NA
CASSWGRAGNTEAFF
TGTGCCAGCAGCTGGGGGAGGGCGGGAAACACTGAAGCTTTCTTT
>TRBJ2-7|TRBV2|once|NA
CASSISGAYEQYF
TGTGCCAGCAGTATCAGCGGTGCCTACGAGCAGTACTTC
>TRBJ1-1|TRBV2|NA|NA
CASSLGRSVTEAFF
TGTGCCAGCAGCCTGGGGCGTTCCGTCACTGAAGCTTTCTTT
>TRBJ2-3|TRBV7-3|NA|TRBD2
CASSLAGGKTDTQYF
TGTGCCAGCAGCCTAGCGGGAGGGAAGACAGATACGCAGTATTTT
>TRBJ2-5|TRBV11-2|NA|TRBD2
CASSFPAGGRSETQYF
TGTGCCAGCAGCTTCCCAGCGGGAGGGAGGTCAGAGACCCAGTACTTC
>TRBJ1-6|TRBV10-2|NA|NA
CASRTGTSNSPLHF
TGCGCCAGCAGGACCGGGACAAGTAATTCACCCCTCCACTTT
>TRBJ1-2|TRBV4-1|NA|TRBD1
CASSGAGGSYGYTF
TGCGCCAGCAGCGGGGCAGGGGGGAGCTATGGCTACACCTTC
>TRBJ2-1|TRBV6-2/TRBV6-3|NA|TRBD2
CASSYSRLAGRYEQFF
TGTGCCAGCAGTTACTCGAGACTAGCCGGACGGTATGAGCAGTTCTTC
>TRBJ2-7|TRBV15|NA|TRBD1
CATSRAGTGNSYEQYF
TGTGCCACCAGCAGAGCCGGGACAGGGAACTCCTACGAGCAGTACTTC
>TRBJ1-1|TRBV7-2|NA|NA
CASSLGGGLGTEAFF
TGTGCCAGCAGCTTAGGGGGGGGCTTGGGCACTGAAGCTTTCTTT